This T cell receptor (beta chain) comes out of a study of blood T cells in healthy people across ages. For this clonotype: The junction differs from germline at one of its ends, possibly a read error.

With a J-beta primer mix and a sample-barcoded 5' primer, a second PCR ran roughly 6 to 11 cycles. TCRdb fed the 5' RACE reads into MiXCR, producing one record per CDR3 protein. The repertoire has approximately 960,000 distinct CDR3 sequences, about 27% of them found once; the top ten carry 9.5% to 13%. The sample was also reused in another study, on T cells of mothers and their children.

The source material was blood. The TCR was taken from a woman between 40 and 50 years old in good health.

CDR3 coding DNA: TGTGCCAGCAGCTTAGTCTCAGGGACATTGTCCAAAAACATTCGGTACTTC. Amino acids: CASSLVSGTLSKNIRYF. This chain joins TRBV7-2 and TRBJ2-4; D is perhaps TRBD1 (6 bases). CDR3 length: 17 amino acids. Per germline, CDR1 SGHTA and CDR2 FQGNSA.